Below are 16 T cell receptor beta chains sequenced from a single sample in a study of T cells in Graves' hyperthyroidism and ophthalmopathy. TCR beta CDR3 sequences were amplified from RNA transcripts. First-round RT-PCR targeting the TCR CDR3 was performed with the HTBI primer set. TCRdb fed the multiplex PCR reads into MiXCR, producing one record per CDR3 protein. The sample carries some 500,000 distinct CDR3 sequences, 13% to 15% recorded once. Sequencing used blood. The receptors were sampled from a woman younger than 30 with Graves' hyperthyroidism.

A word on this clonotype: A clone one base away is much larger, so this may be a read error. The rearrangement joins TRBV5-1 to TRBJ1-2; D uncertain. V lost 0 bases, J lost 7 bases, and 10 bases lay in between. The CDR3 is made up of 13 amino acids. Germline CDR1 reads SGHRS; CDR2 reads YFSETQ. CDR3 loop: CASSLGWAGGYTF. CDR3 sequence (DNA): TGCGCCAGCAGCTTGGGATGGGCTGGTGGCTACACCTTC. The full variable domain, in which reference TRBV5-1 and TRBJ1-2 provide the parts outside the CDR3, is KAGVTQTPRYLIKTRGQQVTLSCSPISGHRSVSWYQQTPGQGLQFLFEYFSETQRNKGNFPGRFSGRQFSNSRSEMNVSTLELGDSALYLCASSLGWAGGYTFGSGTRLTVV.

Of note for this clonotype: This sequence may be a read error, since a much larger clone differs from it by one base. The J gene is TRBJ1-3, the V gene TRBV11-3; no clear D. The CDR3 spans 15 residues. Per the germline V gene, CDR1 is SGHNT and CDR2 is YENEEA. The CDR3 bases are TGTGCCGGCAGCTTAGTCGGCCCGGACGGAAACACCATATATTTT. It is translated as CAGSLVGPDGNTIYF.

In DNA, the CDR3 is TGTGCCAGCAGCTTAGGTGGGGCTTATGAAGCTTTCTTT. Residues: CASSLGGAYEAFF. The genes are TRBV7-8 and TRBJ1-1; D possibly corresponds to TRBD1 (5 bases). V lost 1 base, J lost 7 bases, and 10 bases lay in between. The CDR3 consists of 13 residues. CDR1 and CDR2 (germline): SGHVS, FQNEAQ.

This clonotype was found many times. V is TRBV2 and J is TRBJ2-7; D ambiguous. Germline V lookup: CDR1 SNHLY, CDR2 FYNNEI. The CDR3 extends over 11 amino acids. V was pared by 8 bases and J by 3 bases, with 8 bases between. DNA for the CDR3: TGTGCCAGCGCACGGAACTACGAGCAGTACGTC. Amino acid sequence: CASARNYEQYV.

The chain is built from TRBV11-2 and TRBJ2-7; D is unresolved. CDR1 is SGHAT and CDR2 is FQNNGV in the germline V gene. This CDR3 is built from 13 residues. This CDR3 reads CASSLDLAYGQYV. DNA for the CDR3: TGCGCCAGCAGCTTAGATCTTGCGTACGGGCAGTACGTC.

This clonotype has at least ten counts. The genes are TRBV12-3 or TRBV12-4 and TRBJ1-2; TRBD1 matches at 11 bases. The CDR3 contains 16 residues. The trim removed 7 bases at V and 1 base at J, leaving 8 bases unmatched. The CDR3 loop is CASTPGDRGFNYGYTF. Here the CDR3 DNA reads TGTGCCAGCACCCCTGGGGACAGGGGGTTTAACTATGGCTACACCTTC.

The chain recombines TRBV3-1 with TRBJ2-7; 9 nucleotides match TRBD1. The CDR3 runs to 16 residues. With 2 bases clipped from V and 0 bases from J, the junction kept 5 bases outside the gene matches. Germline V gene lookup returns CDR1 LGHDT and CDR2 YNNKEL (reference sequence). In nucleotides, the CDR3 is TGTGCCAGCAGCCAAACCACAGGGGGCCTCTCCTACGAGCAGTACTTC. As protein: CASSQTTGGLSYEQYF.

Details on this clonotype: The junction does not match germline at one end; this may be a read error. The CDR3 DNA is TGTGCCAGCAGCCAGGTGGATACCTACTATGAGCAGTTCTTC. Translated, it gives CASSQVDTYYEQFF. The V call is TRBV3-1, the J call TRBJ2-1; no firm D call. The CDR3 is 14 residues long. Germline CDR1 LGHDT, CDR2 YNNKEL (reference sequence).

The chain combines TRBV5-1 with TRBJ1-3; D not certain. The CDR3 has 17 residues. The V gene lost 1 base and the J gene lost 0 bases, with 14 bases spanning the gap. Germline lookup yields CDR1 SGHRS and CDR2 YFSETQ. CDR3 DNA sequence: TGCGCCAGCAGCTTGATGGTAATTATTAGCTCTGGAAACACCATATATTTT. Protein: CASSLMVIISSGNTIYF.

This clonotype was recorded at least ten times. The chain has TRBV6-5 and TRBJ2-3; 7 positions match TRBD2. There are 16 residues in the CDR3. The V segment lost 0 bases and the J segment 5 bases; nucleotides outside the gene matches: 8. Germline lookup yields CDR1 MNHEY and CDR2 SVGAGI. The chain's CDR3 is CASSYSRGKRGDTQYF. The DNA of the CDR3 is TGTGCCAGCAGTTACTCCCGTGGGAAGCGGGGAGATACGCAGTATTTT.

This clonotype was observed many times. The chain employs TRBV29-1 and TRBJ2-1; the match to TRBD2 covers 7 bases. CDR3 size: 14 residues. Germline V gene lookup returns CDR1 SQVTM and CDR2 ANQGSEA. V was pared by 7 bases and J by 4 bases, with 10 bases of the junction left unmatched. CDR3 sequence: CSGQGGALYNEQFF. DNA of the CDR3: TGCAGCGGCCAGGGAGGGGCTCTTTACAATGAGCAGTTCTTC.

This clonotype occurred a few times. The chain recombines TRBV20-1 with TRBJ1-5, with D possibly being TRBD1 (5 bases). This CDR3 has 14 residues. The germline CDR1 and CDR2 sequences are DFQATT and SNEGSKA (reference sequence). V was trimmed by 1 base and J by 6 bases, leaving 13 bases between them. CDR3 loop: CSARVRGAGQPQHF. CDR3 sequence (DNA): TGCAGTGCTAGAGTGAGGGGCGCGGGTCAGCCCCAGCATTTT.

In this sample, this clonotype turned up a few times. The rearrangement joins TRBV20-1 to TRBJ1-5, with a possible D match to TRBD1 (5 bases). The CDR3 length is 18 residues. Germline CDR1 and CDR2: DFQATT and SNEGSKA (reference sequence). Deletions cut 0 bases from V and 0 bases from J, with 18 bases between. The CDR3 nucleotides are TGCAGTGCTAGAGATCCGACGGGGGGAAGATTTAGCAATCAGCCCCAGCATTTT. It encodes CSARDPTGGRFSNQPQHF.

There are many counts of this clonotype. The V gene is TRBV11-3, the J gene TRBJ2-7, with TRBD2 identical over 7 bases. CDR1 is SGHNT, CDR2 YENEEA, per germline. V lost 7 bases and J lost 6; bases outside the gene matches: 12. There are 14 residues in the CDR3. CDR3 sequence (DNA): TGTGCCAGCACCACCCCGGGACTATTCCTCGAGCAGTACTTC. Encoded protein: CASTTPGLFLEQYF. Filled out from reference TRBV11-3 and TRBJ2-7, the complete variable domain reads EAGVVQSPRYKIIEKKQPVAFWCNPISGHNTLYWYLQNLGQGPELLIRYENEEAVDDSQLPKDRFSAERLKGVDSTLKIQPAELGDSAVYLCASTTPGLFLEQYFGPGTRLTVT.

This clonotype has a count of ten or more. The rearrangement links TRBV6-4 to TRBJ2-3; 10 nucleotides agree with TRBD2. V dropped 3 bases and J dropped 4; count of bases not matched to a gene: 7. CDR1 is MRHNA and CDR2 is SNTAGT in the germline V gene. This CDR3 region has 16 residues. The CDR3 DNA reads TGTGCCAGCAGTGAGGCAGCGGGAGGGTTCCCAGATACGCAGTATTTT. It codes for CASSEAAGGFPDTQYF.

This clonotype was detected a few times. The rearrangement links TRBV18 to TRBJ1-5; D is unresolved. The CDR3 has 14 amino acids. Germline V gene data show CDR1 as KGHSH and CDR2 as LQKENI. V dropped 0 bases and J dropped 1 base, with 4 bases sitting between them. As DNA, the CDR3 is TGTGCCAGCTCACCACCGAGCAGCAATCAGCCCCAGCATTTT. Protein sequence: CASSPPSSNQPQHF.